The sequence of this T cell receptor beta chain was determined in a study of shared clonotypes between healthy human individuals. The assay was immunoSEQ multiplex PCR, and TCRdb's table has in-frame clones only and misses some. The sample shows about 2.3 million clones, 85% to 95% of them seen only once. This CDR3 spans 16 amino acids. CDR1 and CDR2 from the germline V gene are LNHDA and SQIVND (reference sequence). V was shortened by 10 bases and J by 0 bases, with 20 bases between the two germline ends. Findings and limits, study-wide: Larger richness was generally estimated for naive than memory subsets. It was the non-shared clonotypes that had lower generation probabilities than clonotypes shared by all four donors.

A note on this clone: Its antigen is still unknown.

The specimen sequenced was naive CD4+ T cells from PBMCs. Subset here: CD45RA+ positively selected. The chain carries TRBV19 and TRBJ2-3; TRBD2 is a possible D gene (6 bases). This receptor was identified in a man in his late teens or twenties in good health. Some clones in this sample may be carry-over from other donors' samples. The CDR3 coding sequence is TGTGCCACCTCCCCCTGGGGCGGGACTAGCACAGATACGCAGTATTTT. Translated: CATSPWGGTSTDTQYF.